This T cell receptor (beta chain) was captured by sequencing in a study of blood T cell repertoires in COVID-19 (dated by TCRdb to about 2020). General notes on the study: The collaborator samples originated in the United States, Italy and Spain and spanned the acute and convalescent phases of COVID-19. The material from the prospective study consisted of cDNA or gDNA derived from T cells, B-cell-depleted T cells, or PBMCs. Deeply sampled blood TCRbeta repertoires from subjects exposed to, actively infected with, or recovered from COVID-19 were included in the dataset. A freely available public database, intended as a resource for researchers studying the immune response to SARS-CoV-2, is where the repertoires were released. The samples were drawn from the first 160 participants of the ongoing ImmuneRACE study and from roughly 1,300 subjects provided by 6 global collaborators. Nearly every sample came with metadata listing a de-identified subject ID, COVID-19 status, age in years and sex. HLA class I and class II types, where available, came from metadata supplied by the sample provider rather than from assay-based typing.

The CDR3 contains 14 residues, cysteine and phenylalanine counted. The kept DNA is CDR3 alone, 42 bases in frame from the first base. Trimming accounts for 9 bases at V and 5 bases at J, while the number of junction bases matched to no gene is 10. Based on the germline V gene (reference sequence), the CDR1 and CDR2 sequences are SGHNT and YYREEE. One collaborating source in Seattle enrolled patients while the patients were actively infected and followed the patients over time throughout the course of disease. Collaborating institutions collected whole blood in K2EDTA tubes following their own protocols. For TCRbeta analysis, collaborators shipped samples as frozen whole blood, isolated PBMCs, or DNA extracted from either of those sample types. TCRbeta CDR3 regions were amplified from genomic DNA by means of the immunoSEQ Assay, a bias-controlled multiplex PCR. Processing in the source paper ran as follows. Within the assay, amplification of reference gene primers was used to estimate how many nucleated cells each sample contained. To quantify the absolute abundance of each unique TCRbeta CDR3 rearrangement, sequence reads were collapsed and filtered. Productive Simpson clonality was computed per sample as the square root of Simpson's diversity index over productive rearrangements. Here the immuneACCESS table is served through TCRdb, limited to in-frame sequences with V and J called. Missing clones are a known gap in these copies; in checked studies unresolved V genes cover under half, and the rest lacks a known reason. V and J calls and clone size are copied from that table; D and trimming were computed from the DNA. This sample is represented by some 200,000 clones; about four fifths of them were singletons. The biggest ten clones account for approximately 9.9% of the sample.

Broader findings and caveats from the paper: How much clinical and demographic metadata was included differed by source and by participant, and the metadata was provided uncurated.

Notes on this clone: It has no known antigen specificity. Base-call qualities are not available, and no considerably larger clone is one nucleotide away.

The chain is encoded by TRBV5-4 joined to TRBJ2-1; 8 junctional bases match TRBD2. The clonotype was recovered from a woman aged 40 to 50 with COVID-19, enrolled during active disease. Source material: peripheral blood. The nucleotide sequence is given as TGTGCCACCTCGCGGGAGGACCCCGACAATGAGCAGTTCTTC. This translates into CATSREDPDNEQFF. The full variable domain, completed from the reference TRBV5-4 and TRBJ2-1 proteins outside the CDR3, reads ETGVTQSPTHLIKTRGQQVTLRCSSQSGHNTVSWYQQALGQGPQFIFQYYREEENGRGNFPPRFSGLQFPNYSSELNVNALELDDSALYLCATSREDPDNEQFFGPGTRLTVL.